Listed below are T cell receptor beta chains from one sample, sequenced in a study of blood T cell repertoires in COVID-19. The protocol was immunoSEQ multiplex PCR, while the TCRdb copy is restricted to in-frame clones and leaves out a portion. In the table there are around 100,000 clones, approximately 90% of which are singletons. Sequenced: peripheral blood. Receptor source: an elderly woman with acute or convalescent COVID-19. Each CDR3 is given with its conserved first and last residue.

v_gene,j_gene,CDR3aa
TRBV11-2,TRBJ2-2,CASSSGLPYTGELFF
TRBV29-1,TRBJ1-1,CSVEGWVPGVRNTEAFF
TRBV29-1,TRBJ1-1,CSAGQVNTEAFF
TRBV7-2,TRBJ2-7,CASRSSGNSYEQYF
TRBV29-1,TRBJ1-1,CSAFRGGDTEAFF
TRBV24-1,TRBJ1-5,CATSDRTWGDQPQHF
TRBV30,TRBJ2-3,CAWSLGLGTQYF
TRBV2,TRBJ1-2,CASQGGTGGGYTF
TRBV4-3,TRBJ1-2,CASSQDRLGVYGYTF
TRBV7-2,TRBJ1-4,CASSLGVRGDEKLFF
TRBV6-2/TRBV6-3,TRBJ2-4,CASSYSTGQGALYIQYF
TRBV4-3,TRBJ2-2,CASSQAGTPRDGELFF
TRBV6-2/TRBV6-3,TRBJ2-5,CASSSLETQYF
TRBV9,TRBJ2-3,CASSVEARGVSDTQYF
TRBV29-1,TRBJ1-3,CSVDLSGSGNTIYF
TRBV9,TRBJ2-1,CASSQRGTGRYNEQFF
TRBV11-2,TRBJ1-1,CASSSREGSEAFF
TRBV5-1,TRBJ2-7,CASSLAGTGGFDEQYF
TRBV4-3,TRBJ2-2,CASSQGTGSSTGELFF
TRBV4-1,TRBJ2-3,CASSSGGTQYF
TRBV5-5,TRBJ1-2,CASSQGQGLIHGYTF
TRBV9,TRBJ2-5,CASSGGGSGFQETQYF
TRBV29-1,TRBJ2-3,CSAVQTTDTQYF
TRBV3-1/TRBV3-2,TRBJ1-6,CASSQPGGNSPLHF
TRBV10-2,TRBJ1-5,CASGTGNQPQHF
TRBV4-1,TRBJ2-3,CASSQSPLQRGLSTDTQYF